This paragraph reports one T cell receptor beta chain. Its antigen remains unidentified. The donors, all healthy, were Caucasians living in Russia, aged roughly 6 to 100. Each sample yielded at least 6 micrograms of PBMC total RNA. The sample belongs to a study of blood T cells in healthy people across ages. Study observations and caveats: TCR beta diversity was tightly associated with the proportion of naive T cells.

Combining a sample-barcoded 5' primer with a J-beta primer mix, a second PCR ran for roughly 7 to 11 cycles. Through a template-switch adaptor with 12 random nucleotides, each cDNA molecule received a tag. TCRdb fed the 5' RACE reads into MiXCR, producing one record per CDR3 protein. The table has some 1.4 million distinct CDR3 sequences, roughly 40% seen once. This CDR3 has 14 amino acids. Germline values: CDR1 LGHNA, CDR2 YNFKEQ. V lost 5 bases, J lost 3 bases, and 14 bases lay in between. The origin of this receptor is a woman between 18 and 29 years old in good health. Sequenced sample: blood. The rearrangement uses TRBV4-2 and TRBJ2-7; TRBD2 is a possible D gene (5 bases). As DNA, the CDR3 is TGTGCCAGCAGCTTAGACTACCCGTACTACGAGCAGTACTTC. Translating gives CASSLDYPYYEQYF.